This T cell receptor beta chain comes out of a study of immune evolution from preneoplasia to lung adenocarcinoma. The protocol was immunoSEQ multiplex PCR, while the TCRdb copy is restricted to in-frame clones and leaves out a portion. The sample contains fewer than 7,500 clones, over 75% of which appear only once. This clone turned up a few times. Its specificity is not known. Findings and caveats of the study: Later-stage lesions seemingly showed higher T cell density and diversity than normal lung.

The germline V gene has CDR1 SGHRS and CDR2 YFSETQ. This CDR3 spans 20 amino acids. Germline trimming cut 4 bases from V and 0 bases from J; bases unmatched to any gene: 15. Sequenced material: FFPE normal lung tissue adjacent to the tumor. The sequence was collected from a person aged 45 to 69 with lung adenocarcinoma. The chain has TRBV5-1 and TRBJ2-1; 11 bases line up with TRBD2. The CDR3 DNA reads TGCGCCAGCAGCCCGGGCTATAGCGGGAGGGCCTTAAGCTCCTACAATGAGCAGTTCTTC. This encodes CASSPGYSGRALSSYNEQFF.